This record looks at one T cell receptor beta chain sequence and its context. Additional DNA sequences in this sample encode the identical CDR3. Method: immunoSEQ multiplex PCR; TCRdb's copy keeps in-frame clones and lacks some. The table lists some 2,500,000 clones, over 85% of them singletons. These data belong to a study of shared clonotypes between healthy human individuals. The germline gives CDR1 LNHNV, CDR2 YYDKDF (reference sequence). The CDR3 length is 13 residues. V was trimmed by 0 bases and J by 4 bases, leaving 6 bases between them. Sample: naive CD4+ T cells from PBMCs. Specified subset: CD45RA+ positively selected. The J gene is TRBJ2-5, the V gene TRBV15; the D is unclear. This TCR derives from a man younger than 35 in good health. Some clones in this sample may be carry-over from other donors' samples. The CDR3 here is CATSRDSRETQYF. In DNA form, the CDR3 reads TGTGCCACCAGCAGAGATTCTAGAGAGACCCAGTACTTC. The whole variable domain, remainder taken from reference TRBV15 and TRBJ2-5, is DAMVIQNPRYQVTQFGKPVTLSCSQTLNHNVMYWYQQKSSQAPKLLFHYYDKDFNNEADTPDNFQSRRPNTSFCFLDIRSPGLGDTAMYLCATSRDSRETQYFGPGTRLLVL.